These 27 T cell receptor beta chains came from one sample sequenced in a study of blood T cell repertoires in COVID-19. Libraries were prepared by immunoSEQ multiplex PCR; TCRdb keeps only in-frame clonotypes and omits some of them. The profile shows 250,000 to 300,000 clones, roughly 93% of them singletons. Sequenced input: PBMCs or T cells enriched from blood (not recorded which). Receptor source: a woman between 40 and 55 years old with acute COVID-19.

The rearrangement uses TRBV3-1 (or the pseudogene TRBV3-2) and TRBJ1-5; TRBD1 agrees at 10 bases. Germline V gene lookup returns CDR1 LGHDT and CDR2 YNNKEL (reference sequence). With V trimmed by 2 bases and J by 3 bases, 7 bases remained unmatched. The length of the CDR3 is 17 residues. The CDR3 spells CASSQMTGGNSNQPQHF. DNA for the CDR3: TGTGCCAGCAGCCAAATGACAGGGGGCAATTCCAATCAGCCCCAGCATTTT.

The chain joins TRBV9 to TRBJ2-1; TRBD1 is a possible D gene (6 bases). V shed 5 bases and J shed 5 bases, with 11 bases lying between them. In germline, CDR1 is SGDLS, CDR2 YYNGEE. The CDR3 is made up of 13 amino acids. The CDR3: CASRGGRDNEQFF. CDR3 nucleotide sequence: TGTGCCAGCAGAGGGGGAAGGGACAATGAGCAGTTCTTC.

The chain has TRBV19 and TRBJ2-7; D ambiguous. Germline-derived CDR1 and CDR2 are LNHDA and SQIVND (reference sequence). This CDR3 comprises 13 residues. V dropped 3 bases and J dropped 2 bases, with 8 bases sitting between them. The CDR3 is CASSIDFTYEQYF. CDR3 in DNA: TGTGCCAGTAGTATCGACTTTACCTACGAGCAGTACTTC.

The rearrangement links TRBV3-1 (or the pseudogene TRBV3-2) to TRBJ1-6; D may be TRBD1 (6 bases). Germline V CDR1 and CDR2: LGHDT, YNNKEL (reference sequence). The length of the CDR3 is 14 residues. The ends were cut back, 6 bases at V and 7 bases at J, with 13 bases in the middle. DNA for the CDR3: TGTGCCAGCAGAAAACAGGGAGAAAATTCACCCCTCCACTTT. Translation: CASRKQGENSPLHF.

This chain uses TRBV6-2 or TRBV6-3 with TRBJ1-5; TRBD1 matches at 8 bases. Unmatched junction bases numbered 5, after V lost 3 bases and J lost 4 bases. CDR3 length: 15 amino acids. Germline V CDR1 and CDR2: MNHEY, SVGEGT. The DNA for the CDR3 is TGTGCCAGCAGTTATATAGGGACAGGTAATCAGCCCCAGCATTTT. Its protein product is CASSYIGTGNQPQHF.

The chain employs TRBV9 and TRBJ2-3; TRBD2 matches at 9 bases. The V segment lost 3 bases and the J segment 12 bases; nucleotides outside the gene matches: 8. This CDR3 spans 13 amino acids. CDR1 is SGDLS, CDR2 YYNGEE, per germline. In DNA, the CDR3 is TGTGCCAGCAGCGGTCCGAGCGGGGGGCCCCAGTATTTT. It codes for CASSGPSGGPQYF.

V is TRBV7-9 and J is TRBJ1-5; 7 nucleotides agree with TRBD1. This CDR3 is built from 15 residues. The germline gives CDR1 SEHNR, CDR2 FQNEAQ (reference sequence). J gave up 6 bases and V 0 bases, and 5 bases lay outside the gene matches. The CDR3 sequence is CASSLAGGIGQPQHF. For the CDR3, the DNA is TGTGCCAGCAGCTTAGCAGGGGGCATTGGTCAGCCCCAGCATTTT.

The chain is built from TRBV5-8 and TRBJ2-6, with D perhaps matching TRBD2 (6 bases). Per germline, CDR1 SGHTS and CDR2 YDEGEE. The CDR3 consists of 19 residues. V lost 3 bases, J lost 0 bases, and 19 bases lay in between. The chain's CDR3 is CASSSGTLARYSGANVLTF. The CDR3 nucleotides read TGTGCCAGCAGCTCCGGGACTTTGGCCCGATACTCTGGGGCCAACGTCCTGACTTTC.

The J gene is TRBJ2-7, the V gene TRBV7-2, with D possibly being TRBD2 (5 bases). This CDR3 is 13 amino acids long. CDR1 and CDR2 (germline): SGHTA, FQGNSA. V dropped 8 bases and J dropped 3 bases, with 14 bases sitting between them. Written as DNA, the CDR3 is TGTGCCAGCCGGTTTCGGGGTGGCTACGAGCAGTACTTC. Amino acid sequence: CASRFRGGYEQYF.

This chain links TRBV21-1 with TRBJ2-1; the table names TRBD2, a call not compared with the DNA. TRBV21-1 is a listed pseudogene. This CDR3 contains 20 residues. The CDR3 loop reads CASSPHRVLEGVVSYNEQFF. In nucleotides, the CDR3 is TGTGCCAGCAGCCCCCACCGGGTTTTAGAGGGAGTCGTATCCTACAATGAGCAGTTCTTC.

The chain links TRBV27 to TRBJ1-6; a possible D gene is TRBD1 (6 bases). The germline V gene encodes CDR1 MNHEY and CDR2 SMNVEV (reference sequence). Trimming took 2 bases from V and 3 from J, leaving 14 bases between them. This CDR3 has 17 residues. This chain's CDR3 is CASSLDRGTIYNSPLHF. Written as DNA, the CDR3 is TGTGCCAGCAGTTTAGATAGAGGGACAATCTATAATTCACCCCTCCACTTT.

This sequence joins TRBV18 and TRBJ2-3; D uncertain. CDR3 length equals 16 residues. Trimming took off 4 bases at V and 4 bases at J, with 18 bases between the two ends. The germline CDR1 and CDR2 sequences are KGHSH and LQKENI. The chain's CDR3 is CASSLRTAVLADTQYF. CDR3 bases: TGTGCCAGCTCACTGCGCACCGCGGTCCTCGCAGATACGCAGTATTTT.

The rearrangement joins TRBV5-1 to TRBJ1-4; TRBD1 is a possible D gene (6 bases). The length of the CDR3 is 14 residues. The germline V and J ends were trimmed by 1 base and 7 bases, with 11 bases remaining between them. From germline, CDR1 is SGHRS and CDR2 YFSETQ. Here the CDR3 reads CASSLIGGSEKLFF. CDR3 DNA sequence: TGCGCCAGCAGCTTGATTGGGGGCTCTGAAAAACTGTTTTTT.

The chain employs TRBV5-5 and TRBJ2-3; 7 positions match TRBD1. This CDR3 comprises 16 residues. The V gene end was trimmed by 1 base and the J gene end by 2 bases; junction bases not matched to a gene: 7. Germline values: CDR1 SGHKS, CDR2 YYEKEE (reference sequence). In nucleotides, the CDR3 is TGTGCCAGCAGCTTGACGACAGGGACCACCACAGATACGCAGTATTTT. Its translation is CASSLTTGTTTDTQYF.

This chain uses TRBV29-1 with TRBJ1-4, with D maybe TRBD1 (5 bases). Germline V gene sequence: CDR1 SQVTM, CDR2 ANQGSEA. This CDR3 region has 13 residues. The V end lost 4 bases, the J end lost 6 bases, and 12 bases lay between the germline ends. CDR3 residues: CSVAQGRYEKLFF. For the CDR3, the DNA is TGCAGCGTTGCCCAGGGTAGGTATGAAAAACTGTTTTTT.

V is TRBV12-3 or TRBV12-4 and J is TRBJ1-1; the D gene is possibly TRBD1 (6 bases). The length of the CDR3 is 12 residues. V lost 6 bases, J lost 10 bases, and 15 bases lay in between. The CDR3 sequence: CASRIQGLGAFF. CDR3 DNA sequence: TGTGCCAGCAGAATCCAGGGGCTCGGAGCTTTCTTT.

CDR3 sequence: CATSDFRGGHNEQFF. The CDR3 DNA sequence: TGTGCCACCAGTGATTTTCGCGGGGGCCACAATGAGCAGTTCTTC. The V gene is TRBV24-1, the J gene TRBJ2-1; possible D gene TRBD2, 7 bases. There are 15 residues in the CDR3. Trimming removed 1 base at V and 5 bases at J, with 11 bases between. CDR1 and CDR2 (germline): KGHDR, SFDVKD.

The J gene is TRBJ2-7, the V gene TRBV15, with D unresolved. Per the germline V gene, CDR1 is LNHNV and CDR2 is YYDKDF (reference sequence). This CDR3 has 13 amino acids. Trimming stripped 5 bases from V and 5 bases from J, with 13 bases between. CDR3 DNA sequence: TGTGCCACCAGCGGCAAAGTCATCCACGAGCAGTACTTC. Amino acid sequence: CATSGKVIHEQYF.

Comment on this clone: Other DNA sequences within the sample encode an identical CDR3. The V gene is TRBV5-1, the J gene TRBJ1-5; D gene ambiguous. The V and J ends lost 0 bases and 4 bases respectively, with 8 bases between them. Looked up from germline, CDR1 is SGHRS and CDR2 is YFSETQ. The CDR3 has 14 residues. CDR3 in DNA: TGCGCCAGCAGCTTGGACGGGATTAATCAGCCCCAGCATTTT. This codes for CASSLDGINQPQHF.

This rearrangement joins TRBV7-9 to TRBJ2-7; D unresolved. Germline CDR1 SEHNR, CDR2 FQNEAQ (reference sequence). The CDR3 is 14 amino acids. The germline V and J ends were trimmed by 1 base and 5 bases, with 12 bases remaining between them. CDR3 residues: CASSLDYLPHEQYF. The CDR3 coding sequence is TGTGCCAGCAGCTTAGACTACCTCCCCCACGAGCAGTACTTC.

V gene TRBV21-1 combines with J gene TRBJ1-5; the D segment call TRBD1 is taken from the table without a DNA check. TRBV21-1 is assigned pseudogene status. The CDR3 totals 18 residues. This chain's CDR3 is CASSKIRDRGPYNQPQHF. CDR3 coding DNA: TGTGCCAGCAGCAAAATCCGGGACAGGGGGCCTTACAATCAGCCCCAGCATTTT.

The chain joins TRBV7-3 to TRBJ2-3; 7 positions agree with TRBD2. Looked up from germline, CDR1 is SGHTA and CDR2 is FQGTGA. The CDR3 runs to 14 residues. V lost 5 bases and J lost 6; bases outside the gene matches: 8. The CDR3 coding sequence is TGTGCCAGCAGCCCTGCGGGAGCGTGGGATACGCAGTATTTT. This translates into CASSPAGAWDTQYF.

This clone showed up just once. The chain combines TRBV7-3 with TRBJ2-3; 11 nucleotides align to TRBD1. Germline loops: CDR1 SGHTA, CDR2 FQGTGA. After removal of 5 bases from V and 5 bases from J, the junction contained 9 bases not matched to a gene. There are 16 residues in the CDR3. DNA for the CDR3: TGTGCCAGCAGCCCTAGGGGGACAGGGGGTAGAGATACGCAGTATTTT. It specifies CASSPRGTGGRDTQYF.

The rearrangement uses TRBV25-1 and TRBJ1-3; tentatively, D is TRBD1 (6 bases). CDR3 length equals 14 residues. The V gene's germline CDR1 is MGHDK and CDR2 SYGVNS. V lost 3 bases and J lost 5, with 11 bases in between. The CDR3 DNA follows: TGTGCCAGCAGTGAGACAGGAGCCCGAAACACCATATATTTT. Its protein is CASSETGARNTIYF.

The CDR3 bases are TGTGCCAGCAGTTCCACGCGAGCCAAAAACATTCAGTACTTC. Protein product: CASSSTRAKNIQYF. V usage is TRBV27 and J usage is TRBJ2-4; the D is unclear. This CDR3 is 14 amino acids long. V dropped 4 bases and J dropped 0 bases, with 7 bases sitting between them. CDR1 is MNHEY and CDR2 is SMNVEV in the germline V gene (reference sequence).

The gene calls are TRBV24-1 and TRBJ1-2; D gene uncertain. V shed 8 bases and J shed 1 base, with 16 bases lying between them. The germline CDR1 and CDR2 sequences are KGHDR and SFDVKD. The CDR3 totals 15 residues. The CDR3 spells CATTVTRINNYGYTF. For the CDR3, the DNA is TGTGCCACCACAGTGACACGGATTAATAACTATGGCTACACCTTC.

V usage is TRBV2 and J usage is TRBJ2-7; the D gene is possibly TRBD2 (6 bases). This CDR3 contains 15 residues. V was trimmed by 4 bases and J by 5 bases, leaving 18 bases between them. CDR1 SNHLY and CDR2 FYNNEI come from the germline V gene. The CDR3 nucleotides read TGTGCCAGCAGTGGGTGGAGGGCAGGGAAAGACGAGCAGTACTTC. This codes for CASSGWRAGKDEQYF.